This T cell receptor beta chain was sequenced during a study of memory CD4+ T cells and cytomegalovirus serostatus. Overall study: This sample comes from healthy Belgian adults, 9 CMV seropositive, approximately 22 seronegative.

Study findings and constraints: CD4+ memory repertoires contained 67 of 164 reported CMV TCRbeta sequences. CMV serostatus prediction reached median AUC 0.95, or 0.91 with US-trained model.

This CDR3 contains 15 residues. V lost 4 bases to trimming and J lost 3 bases, with 16 bases between them. Germline V gives CDR1 SGHRS, CDR2 YFSETQ. Assay used: immunoSEQ multiplex PCR; TCRdb lists only in-frame clones, some missing. The sample gives some 87,000 clones, 80% of which show up once; 3.6% is in the top ten. The sort gate was single viable CD3+CD4+CD8-CD45RO+ cells for memory CD4+ T cells. Serostatus was set by detecting CMV pp150, pp28, p38, p52 IgG. Comments on this clone: Its antigen is unidentified.

J is TRBJ1-1 and V is TRBV5-1, with D possibly being TRBD1 (6 bases). Input material: memory CD4+ T cells from blood. The receptor was isolated from an adult in good health and CMV-seropositive. For the CDR3, the DNA is TGCGCCAGCAGCCCGGGAGGGGGGTTAGACACTGAAGCTTTCTTT. Translated: CASSPGGGLDTEAFF.